This passage covers 26 T cell receptor beta chains from one sample sequenced in a study of cytomegalovirus exposure and HLA in healthy donors. The protocol was immunoSEQ multiplex PCR, while the TCRdb copy is restricted to in-frame clones and leaves out a portion. The data hold 55,000 to 70,000 clones, with 90% to 95% observed a single time. The specimen was PBMCs. The receptors shown here come from a woman aged 25 to 39 in good health and CMV-seronegative.

V usage is TRBV18 and J usage is TRBJ2-2; 7 nucleotides agree with TRBD2. J gave up 5 bases and V 4 bases, and 13 bases lay outside the gene matches. The CDR3 is 17 residues long. Germline CDR1 reads KGHSH; CDR2 reads LQKENI. The DNA for the CDR3 is TGTGCCAGCTCACTAGAACTCCGGGACTACTTAACCGGGGAGCTGTTTTTT. Its translation is CASSLELRDYLTGELFF.

The chain combines TRBV27 with TRBJ2-1, with D possibly TRBD1 on 6 matching bases. CDR1 MNHEY and CDR2 SMNVEV come from the germline V gene (reference sequence). V lost 3 bases to trimming and J lost 5 bases, with 11 bases between them. The CDR3 is 14 amino acids. In DNA form, the CDR3 reads TGTGCCAGCAGTTTGGGGGACATCAACAATGAGCAGTTCTTC. Translated: CASSLGDINNEQFF.

The rearrangement joins TRBV13 to TRBJ2-1; TRBD2 agrees at 7 bases. Germline CDR1 PRHDT, CDR2 FYEKMQ (reference sequence). J gave up 9 bases and V 4 bases, and 12 bases lay outside the gene matches. This CDR3 contains 15 residues. The CDR3 DNA is TGTGCCAGCAGCTCTGAGCGGGAAAAGGGTGGTGAGCAGTTCTTC. This encodes CASSSEREKGGEQFF.

The chain carries TRBV19 and TRBJ2-1, with 10 bases fitting TRBD2. In germline, CDR1 is LNHDA, CDR2 SQIVND (reference sequence). The CDR3 sequence is 19 residues long. J gave up 3 bases and V 3 bases, and 14 bases lay outside the gene matches. The CDR3 is CASSMVTSGTIDRYNEQFF. The CDR3 nucleotides are TGTGCCAGTAGTATGGTTACTAGCGGGACTATAGATCGCTACAATGAGCAGTTCTTC. The full variable domain, with the rest looked up from reference TRBV19 and TRBJ2-1, is DGGITQSPKYLFRKEGQNVTLSCEQNLNHDAMYWYRQDPGQGLRLIYYSQIVNDFQKGDIAEGYSVSREKKESFPLTVTSAQKNPTAFYLCASSMVTSGTIDRYNEQFFGPGTRLTVL.

The genes are TRBV5-1 and TRBJ2-5; D is uncertain. Trimming pared 5 bases from V and 2 bases from J, leaving 4 bases between. The CDR3 is made up of 11 amino acids. Germline CDR1 and CDR2: SGHRS and YFSETQ. CDR3 protein: CASREQETQYF. The CDR3 nucleotides read TGCGCCAGCAGAGAGCAAGAGACCCAGTACTTC.

On this clone itself: One junction end disagrees with the germline gene, perhaps due to a read error. Other DNA sequences in this sample translate to the same CDR3. The rearrangement uses TRBV7-7 and TRBJ2-7; tentatively, D is TRBD2 (5 bases). The V gene's germline CDR1 is SSHAT and CDR2 FNYEAQ (reference sequence). The CDR3 consists of 13 residues. The CDR3 is CASSPGRGYEQYF. DNA for the CDR3: TGTGCTAGCAGCCCTGGACGGGGCTACGAGCAGTACTTC.

The rearrangement joins TRBV4-2 to TRBJ2-1, with D maybe TRBD2 (6 bases). The length of the CDR3 is 15 residues. V lost 4 bases and J 2 bases, leaving 12 bases between the germline ends. Per the germline V gene, CDR1 is LGHNA and CDR2 is YNFKEQ. The CDR3 DNA reads as TGTGCCAGCAGCCCGGCGGGATCCCCCTACAATGAGCAGTTCTTC. This gives the protein CASSPAGSPYNEQFF.

The CDR3 coding sequence is TGTGCCAGCAGTAATCCCACCGGACAGGGGAGCACAGATACGCAGTATTTT. This gives the protein CASSNPTGQGSTDTQYF. The chain uses TRBV25-1 and TRBJ2-3, with 9 nucleotides matching TRBD1. Germline V CDR1 and CDR2: MGHDK, SYGVNS. This CDR3 comprises 17 residues. Unmatched junction bases numbered 9, after V lost 5 bases and J lost 0 bases.

V and J are TRBV10-2 and TRBJ2-4; D may be TRBD2 (5 bases). Per the germline V gene, CDR1 is WSHSY and CDR2 is SAAADI. The CDR3 length is 13 residues. Trimming removed 2 bases at V and 8 bases at J, with 10 bases between. The CDR3, as DNA: TGCGCCAGCAGTGAGGGAGGCTCAGACATTCAGTACTTC. This translates into CASSEGGSDIQYF.

J is TRBJ2-3 and V is TRBV18; 8 bases agree with TRBD2. The CDR3 sequence is 16 residues long. Germline lookup yields CDR1 KGHSH and CDR2 LQKENI. The J segment lost 7 bases and the V segment lost 0 bases, leaving 9 bases of the junction unmatched. CDR3 residues: CASSPPGAGAVNTQYF. CDR3 DNA: TGTGCCAGCTCACCACCGGGAGCGGGAGCTGTTAATACGCAGTATTTT.

The chain recombines TRBV19 with TRBJ2-1; D is uncertain. The CDR3 length is 16 residues. The V gene lost 1 base and the J gene lost 5 bases, with 15 bases spanning the gap. Germline V CDR1 and CDR2: LNHDA, SQIVND (reference sequence). CDR3 coding DNA: TGTGCCAGTAGTATAGTTACCAGAAGTACCCACAATGAGCAGTTCTTC. This gives the protein CASSIVTRSTHNEQFF.

The chain uses TRBV25-1 and TRBJ2-3, with D possibly TRBD2 on 6 matching bases. The V and J ends lost 2 bases and 2 bases respectively, with 8 bases between them. The CDR3 loop spans 14 amino acids. From germline, CDR1 is MGHDK and CDR2 SYGVNS. The CDR3 bases are TGTGCCAGCAGTGAACCGGGGGTCACAGATACGCAGTATTTT. This translates into CASSEPGVTDTQYF.

The chain joins TRBV2 to TRBJ2-5; 11 nucleotides line up with TRBD2. Per germline, CDR1 SNHLY and CDR2 FYNNEI. Trimming at V came to 4 bases and at J to 4 bases, leaving 5 bases not matched to a gene. CDR3 length: 15 amino acids. The CDR3 sequence is CASSGGTSGIETQYF. Here the CDR3 DNA reads TGTGCCAGCAGTGGGGGGACTAGCGGAATAGAGACCCAGTACTTC.

V and J are TRBV5-1 and TRBJ2-5; D perhaps matches TRBD1 (6 bases). Between the trimmed V and J ends, which lost 0 bases and 1 base, there was a span of 10 bases. The germline CDR1 and CDR2 sequences are SGHRS and YFSETQ. This CDR3 spans 15 amino acids. CDR3 DNA sequence: TGCGCCAGCAGCTTGGTGGGGGCCGCCCAAGAGACCCAGTACTTC. It encodes CASSLVGAAQETQYF.

The V and J genes are TRBV25-1 and TRBJ1-2, with 8 bases matching TRBD1. The CDR3 length is 13 residues. Germline CDR1 MGHDK, CDR2 SYGVNS. V lost 8 bases and J lost 4; bases outside the gene matches: 6. The CDR3 DNA follows: TGTGCCAGCTGTAGGACAGGGAGCTATGGCTACACCTTC. Amino acid sequence: CASCRTGSYGYTF.

Here the CDR3 reads CAWSVLGGRGNEQFF. The CDR3 region has the DNA TGTGCCTGGAGTGTACTGGGCGGGAGAGGCAATGAGCAGTTCTTC. V and J are TRBV30 and TRBJ2-1; 7 bases match TRBD2. V dropped 0 bases and J dropped 6; count of bases not matched to a gene: 8. CDR3 length equals 15 residues. The V gene's germline CDR1 is GTSNPN and CDR2 SVGIG (reference sequence).

This chain connects TRBV18 to TRBJ1-1; possibly TRBD1 for D (5 bases). Germline V lookup: CDR1 KGHSH, CDR2 LQKENI. The CDR3 is made up of 17 amino acids. Trimming removed 5 bases at V and 2 bases at J, with 21 bases between. The CDR3 protein is CASSLTAGSSSNTEAFF. CDR3 coding DNA: TGTGCCAGCTCATTGACAGCCGGCTCCTCCTCAAACACTGAAGCTTTCTTT.

This chain connects TRBV9 to TRBJ1-1; possibly TRBD1 for D (5 bases). This CDR3 spans 13 amino acids. V was cut by 1 base and J by 3 bases, with 7 bases left in between. The germline CDR1 and CDR2 sequences are SGDLS and YYNGEE. CDR3 sequence (DNA): TGTGCCAGCAGCGTACTAGGGGACACTGAAGCTTTCTTT. Its protein product is CASSVLGDTEAFF.

The chain is built from TRBV10-3 and TRBJ2-1; D not certain. CDR3 length: 14 residues. Germline V lookup: CDR1 ENHRY, CDR2 SYGVKD. Trimming cost V 0 bases and J 4 bases, with 7 bases left between them. The CDR3 is CAISESGVYNEQFF. The CDR3 DNA reads as TGTGCCATCAGTGAGTCCGGTGTATACAATGAGCAGTTCTTC.

The chain couples TRBV7-9 to TRBJ2-7; TRBD2 matches 9 bases. CDR3 length equals 16 residues. Germline V gene data show CDR1 as SEHNR and CDR2 as FQNEAQ (reference sequence). V shed 0 bases, J shed 7 bases, and the junction held 10 bases outside the gene matches. CDR3 DNA: TGTGCCAGCAGCTTAGCGCTTGGGCTAGCGGGACAAGAGCAGTACTTC. This encodes CASSLALGLAGQEQYF.

Only one count was recorded for this clone. The chain links TRBV14 to TRBJ2-7, with TRBD1 matching over 12 bases. CDR3 length equals 15 residues. CDR1 SGHDN and CDR2 FVKESK come from the germline V gene. V shed 3 bases and J 2 bases; nucleotides not matched to a gene: 2. The CDR3 protein is CASSQGTGGPYEQYF. CDR3 nucleotide sequence: TGTGCCAGCAGCCAGGGGACAGGGGGCCCCTACGAGCAGTACTTC.

This clone has just one count. The V and J genes are TRBV28 and TRBJ1-2, with a tentative D call TRBD1 (5 bases). The CDR3 extends over 14 amino acids. Trimming took off 5 bases at V and 6 bases at J, with 16 bases between the two ends. CDR1 is MDHEN, CDR2 SYDVKM, per germline. As DNA, the CDR3 is TGTGCCAGCAGTCCGGGGTGGAGGGGTCATGGCTACACCTTC. It translates to CASSPGWRGHGYTF.

The chain combines TRBV5-8 with TRBJ1-1; D is ambiguous. Per the germline V gene, CDR1 is SGHTS and CDR2 is YDEGEE. The CDR3 is made up of 14 amino acids. The V and J ends lost 2 bases and 6 bases respectively, with 14 bases between them. The CDR3 loop is CASSFPGSMAEAFF. CDR3 nucleotides: TGTGCCAGCAGCTTTCCGGGATCAATGGCTGAAGCTTTCTTT.

The chain carries TRBV7-2 and TRBJ2-5; tentatively, D is TRBD1 (6 bases). Trimming stripped 3 bases from V and 4 bases from J, with 12 bases between. This CDR3 region has 14 residues. CDR1 and CDR2 (germline): SGHTA, FQGNSA. DNA of the CDR3: TGTGCCAGCAGCTTCAACCAGGGGTCAGAGACCCAGTACTTC. Protein sequence: CASSFNQGSETQYF.

V usage is TRBV4-2 and J usage is TRBJ2-1; possible D gene TRBD2, 5 bases. V was cut by 0 bases and J by 6 bases, with 18 bases left in between. The CDR3 runs to 17 residues. CDR1 and CDR2 from the germline V gene are LGHNA and YNFKEQ. CDR3 region: CASSQEESGGGANEQFF. The CDR3, as DNA: TGTGCCAGCAGCCAAGAAGAGTCGGGCGGAGGCGCCAATGAGCAGTTCTTC.

The chain carries TRBV10-2 and TRBJ2-7, with a tentative D call TRBD2 (6 bases). This CDR3 is 14 amino acids long. V dropped 6 bases and J dropped 7 bases, with 19 bases sitting between them. Germline V gene sequence: CDR1 WSHSY, CDR2 SAAADI. CDR3 coding DNA: TGCGCCAGCAGCCGGGACTCCAGCGCGGGAGAGCAGTACTTC. Amino acid sequence: CASSRDSSAGEQYF.